This record concerns one TCR beta chain sequence. Its antigen is undetermined. The PCR contained 60 Vbeta and 13 Jbeta primers. Authors' processing steps: Unique TCR beta chains totaled roughly 79 million in a later count, with 8.5 million to 12 million of them shared. Some clones are missing from TCRdb's copy, which holds only in-frame ones; the method was immunoSEQ multiplex PCR. The V and J calls and clone size are taken from that table; D and trimming were inferred from the DNA. The data show about 95,000 clones, with about three quarters seen just once and approximately 8.9% held by the top ten. This sample was taken from a study of cytomegalovirus exposure and HLA in healthy donors. Study information: Genotyping of more than 300 donors showed that 70% to 90% belonged to the Caucasian-associated ancestry cluster.

The V gene end was trimmed by 0 bases and the J gene end by 2 bases; junction bases not matched to a gene: 12. Germline V gene sequence: CDR1 MNHEY, CDR2 SMNVEV (reference sequence). The CDR3 has 18 amino acids. Whole-study findings and limits: Earlier analysis found most TCR beta V segments productive about 87% or about 30% of the time.

The sequence derives from a man in his sixties in good health and CMV-seronegative. The material sequenced was PBMCs. The V call is TRBV27, the J call TRBJ2-7; 8 bases line up with TRBD2. The CDR3 sequence is CASSLSGTVAGFTYEQYF. The CDR3 nucleotides are TGTGCCAGCAGTTTATCGGGTACAGTAGCGGGATTTACCTACGAGCAGTACTTC.